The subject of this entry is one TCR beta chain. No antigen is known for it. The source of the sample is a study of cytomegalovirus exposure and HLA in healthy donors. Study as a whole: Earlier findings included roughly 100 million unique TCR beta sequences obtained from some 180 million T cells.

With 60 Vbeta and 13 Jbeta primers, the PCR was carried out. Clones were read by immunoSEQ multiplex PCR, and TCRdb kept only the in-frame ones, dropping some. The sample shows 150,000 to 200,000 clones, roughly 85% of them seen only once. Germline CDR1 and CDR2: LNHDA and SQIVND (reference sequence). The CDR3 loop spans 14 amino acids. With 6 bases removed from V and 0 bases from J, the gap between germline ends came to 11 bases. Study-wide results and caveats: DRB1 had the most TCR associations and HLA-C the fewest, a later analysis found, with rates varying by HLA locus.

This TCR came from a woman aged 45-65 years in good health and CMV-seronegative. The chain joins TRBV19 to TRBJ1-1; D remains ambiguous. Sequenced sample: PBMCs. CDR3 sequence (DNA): TGTGCCAGTAGCTTCAGTTTCATGAACACTGAAGCTTTCTTT. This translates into CASSFSFMNTEAFF.